Described below is a single T cell receptor (beta chain) sequence and its context. Assay: immunoSEQ multiplex PCR; the TCRdb copy retains only in-frame clones and omits some. The table includes just over 50,000 clones, 94% detected once. V shed 4 bases and J 6 bases; nucleotides not matched to a gene: 11. This CDR3 contains 15 residues. CDR1 and CDR2 from the germline V gene are SGHNT and YYREEE (reference sequence). The data are from a study of T cell changes during pregnancy in multiple sclerosis. This TCR was recovered from a female donor with multiple sclerosis, enrolled in a pregnancy study. The source was CD4+ T cells from peripheral blood mononuclear cells, collected in the second trimester of pregnancy. This chain connects TRBV5-4 to TRBJ1-2; TRBD1 agrees at 8 bases. The chain's CDR3 is CASSGWDRNWDGYTF. In DNA form, the CDR3 reads TGTGCCAGCAGCGGGTGGGACAGGAATTGGGATGGCTACACCTTC.